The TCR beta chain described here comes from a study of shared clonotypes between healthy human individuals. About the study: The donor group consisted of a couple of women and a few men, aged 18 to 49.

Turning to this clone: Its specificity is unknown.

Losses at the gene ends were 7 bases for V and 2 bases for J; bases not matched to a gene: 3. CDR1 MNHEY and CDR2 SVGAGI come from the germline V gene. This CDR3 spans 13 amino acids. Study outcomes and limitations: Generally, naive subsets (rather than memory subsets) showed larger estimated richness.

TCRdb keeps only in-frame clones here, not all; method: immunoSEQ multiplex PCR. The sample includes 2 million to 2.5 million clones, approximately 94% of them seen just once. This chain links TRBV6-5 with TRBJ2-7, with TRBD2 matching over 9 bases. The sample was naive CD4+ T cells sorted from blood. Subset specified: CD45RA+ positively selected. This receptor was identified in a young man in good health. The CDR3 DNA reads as TGTGCCAGCAAAGCTAGCGGGGCCTACGAGCAGTACTTC. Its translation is CASKASGAYEQYF.